This T cell receptor beta chain was found in a study of blood T cell repertoires in COVID-19. The assay was immunoSEQ multiplex PCR, and TCRdb's table has in-frame clones only and misses some. The sample has about 41,000 clones, around four fifths seen once. Germline loops: CDR1 SNHLY, CDR2 FYNNEI. This CDR3 is built from 15 residues. V shed 4 bases and J 6 bases; nucleotides not matched to a gene: 6. The chain uses TRBV2 and TRBJ2-3; 11 nucleotides agree with TRBD2. The specimen sequenced was peripheral blood. The clonotype was recovered from a woman aged 80 or over with acute or convalescent COVID-19. The CDR3 loop reads CASSVGSGGADTQYF. The CDR3, as DNA: TGTGCCAGCAGTGTGGGTAGCGGGGGGGCCGATACGCAGTATTTT.